This T cell receptor (beta chain) was sequenced during a study of technical replicates of blood from a handful of donors. The sample holds one count of this clone. This table comes from immunoSEQ multiplex PCR, and its TCRdb copy is limited to in-frame clones, with some not included. The sample holds over 85,000 clones, 85% to 95% seen once. With 3 bases clipped from V and 10 bases from J, the junction kept 5 bases outside the gene matches. Germline V gene sequence: CDR1 LGHNA, CDR2 YSLEER. CDR3 length: 15 residues. Input material: T cells isolated from PBMCs. The clonotype comes from a human donor in good health. The chain is built from TRBV4-3 and TRBJ2-1, with 14 nucleotides matching TRBD2. The CDR3 DNA reads TGCGCCAGCAGCCAGGGGACTAGCGGGAGAGTGGAGCAGTTCTTC. Its protein is CASSQGTSGRVEQFF.